Below, 20 T cell receptor beta chains from the same sample are listed, as sequenced in a study of blood T cell repertoires in COVID-19. Sequencing used immunoSEQ multiplex PCR; TCRdb keeps in-frame clones, though not all of them. The sample has about 200,000 clones, approximately 82% seen once; the top ten hold approximately 6.9%. The sequencing sample was made of peripheral blood. These receptors originate from a human donor with acute or convalescent COVID-19. The donor label of this sample is uncertain.

The genes are TRBV9 and TRBJ2-6; D ambiguous. V gave up 0 bases and J gave up 1 base, with 11 bases separating them. The CDR3 runs to 17 residues. Germline CDR1 SGDLS, CDR2 YYNGEE. The CDR3 protein is CASSVALRQSGANVLTF. CDR3 nucleotides: TGTGCCAGCAGCGTAGCACTGCGGCAGTCTGGGGCCAACGTCCTGACTTTC.

V usage is TRBV6-1 and J usage is TRBJ2-5; maybe TRBD1 (6 bases). CDR1 MNHNS and CDR2 SASEGT come from the germline V gene. The CDR3 covers 15 residues. V lost 8 bases, J lost 2 bases, and 18 bases lay in between. CDR3 in amino acids: CASQAGVKEQETQYF. The CDR3 region has the DNA TGTGCCAGCCAAGCAGGGGTAAAGGAACAAGAGACCCAGTACTTC.

V usage is TRBV27 and J usage is TRBJ2-7; D is unclear. Per germline, CDR1 MNHEY and CDR2 SMNVEV (reference sequence). CDR3 size: 15 residues. V lost 5 bases and J 0 bases, leaving 14 bases between the germline ends. CDR3 coding DNA: TGTGCCAGCAGTCGATATGGTCCGAGCTCCTACGAGCAGTACTTC. Translation gives CASSRYGPSSYEQYF.

This clone was detected once. V and J are TRBV19 and TRBJ1-5; D is uncertain. Germline V lookup: CDR1 LNHDA, CDR2 SQIVND (reference sequence). The germline V and J ends were trimmed by 6 bases and 9 bases, with 15 bases remaining between them. The CDR3 extends over 13 amino acids. The CDR3 DNA is TGTGCCAGTAGAACCCCTCCGGAGAGGCCCCAGCATTTT. Its protein product is CASRTPPERPQHF.

The V call is TRBV6-5, the J call TRBJ2-7; 9 positions agree with TRBD2. Germline lookup yields CDR1 MNHEY and CDR2 SVGAGI. V lost 6 bases to trimming and J lost 5 bases; unmatched junction nucleotides: 11. The CDR3 sequence is 15 residues long. The chain's CDR3 is CASRPTLAGTDEQYF. Written as DNA, the CDR3 is TGTGCCAGCAGGCCTACCCTAGCGGGGACTGACGAGCAGTACTTC.

The chain couples TRBV3-1 (or the pseudogene TRBV3-2) to TRBJ1-5; D is possibly TRBD1 (5 bases). Trimming pared 5 bases from V and 4 bases from J, leaving 12 bases between. CDR1 and CDR2 from the germline V gene are LGHDT and YNNKEL (reference sequence). The CDR3 covers 14 residues. CDR3 nucleotides: TGTGCCAGCAGCTCAGGGAATAGTAATCAGCCCCAGCATTTT. Translating it yields CASSSGNSNQPQHF.

The chain employs TRBV9 and TRBJ2-2; D is unclear. V was pared by 4 bases and J by 4 bases, with 5 bases between. The CDR3 is 12 residues long. Germline lookup yields CDR1 SGDLS and CDR2 YYNGEE. This chain's CDR3 is CASSISTGELFF. CDR3 DNA sequence: TGTGCCAGCAGCATTAGCACCGGGGAGCTGTTTTTT.

The J gene is TRBJ1-5, the V gene TRBV11-2, with D possibly TRBD1 on 6 matching bases. Per the germline V gene, CDR1 is SGHAT and CDR2 is FQNNGV. This CDR3 spans 14 amino acids. Between the trimmed V and J ends, which lost 6 bases and 6 bases, there was a span of 15 bases. The CDR3 protein is CASSYREGGQPQHF. CDR3 nucleotides: TGTGCCAGCAGTTACAGGGAGGGAGGTCAGCCCCAGCATTTT.

The J gene is TRBJ2-5, the V gene TRBV5-4, with D possibly matching TRBD2 (6 bases). CDR1 and CDR2 (germline): SGHNT, YYREEE (reference sequence). The CDR3 is 15 amino acids. Trimming pared 0 bases from V and 5 bases from J, leaving 14 bases between. The CDR3 DNA follows: TGTGCCAGCAGCTTGGCCTACGGGGGTTCCGAGACCCAGTACTTC. This encodes CASSLAYGGSETQYF.

This chain uses TRBV7-3 with TRBJ2-2; 7 bases fit TRBD1. Germline CDR1 SGHTA, CDR2 FQGTGA. Trimming took 5 bases from V and 1 from J; bases not matched to a gene: 7. CDR3 length: 16 amino acids. This chain's CDR3 is CASSPDRLKNTGELFF. The CDR3 DNA is TGTGCCAGCAGCCCGGACAGGTTAAAGAACACCGGGGAGCTGTTTTTT.

This chain uses TRBV5-8 with TRBJ2-7; no reliable D call. In germline, CDR1 is SGHTS, CDR2 YDEGEE. The CDR3 has 13 residues. Trimming cost V 4 bases and J 0 bases, with 8 bases left between them. CDR3 DNA: TGTGCCAGCAGCACTCCCCCCTCCTACGAGCAGTACTTC. It yields the protein CASSTPPSYEQYF.

This chain links TRBV6-2 or TRBV6-3 with TRBJ2-7, with TRBD2 matching over 8 bases. V trimming: 3 bases; J trimming: 4 bases; junction bases outside the gene matches: 5. This CDR3 has 14 amino acids. Germline V gene sequence: CDR1 MNHEY, CDR2 SVGEGT. For the CDR3, the DNA is TGTGCCAGCAGTTATCCGGGAGGGCCTTACGAGCAGTACTTC. Amino acid sequence: CASSYPGGPYEQYF.

The chain is built from TRBV25-1 and TRBJ2-3, with TRBD2 matching 14 bases. Trimming took 6 bases from V and 3 from J; bases not matched to a gene: 8. Per germline, CDR1 MGHDK and CDR2 SYGVNS. This CDR3 is 17 amino acids long. CDR3 region: CASSRRTSGRSTDTQYF. The CDR3 region has the DNA TGTGCCAGCAGCCGCCGGACTAGCGGGAGGTCGACAGATACGCAGTATTTT.

The CDR3 protein is CASTASQGGTGELFF. CDR3 DNA sequence: TGTGCCAGCACCGCAAGCCAGGGCGGCACCGGGGAGCTGTTTTTT. J is TRBJ2-2 and V is TRBV7-3; possibly TRBD1 for D (5 bases). Trimming cost V 7 bases and J 4 bases, with 16 bases left between them. Germline CDR1 SGHTA, CDR2 FQGTGA. CDR3 length equals 15 residues.

The table lists this clone with a few counts. The rearrangement joins TRBV5-4 to TRBJ2-7; tentatively, D is TRBD2 (6 bases). The germline gives CDR1 SGHNT, CDR2 YYREEE (reference sequence). V was trimmed by 3 bases and J by 0 bases, leaving 13 bases between them. The CDR3 sequence is 15 residues long. As DNA, the CDR3 is TGTGCCAGCAGCTCGGCCGGGACTGCCTCCTACGAGCAGTACTTC. Amino acids: CASSSAGTASYEQYF.

The rearrangement links TRBV20-1 to TRBJ2-1, with D uncertain. Germline V lookup: CDR1 DFQATT, CDR2 SNEGSKA (reference sequence). The CDR3 consists of 13 residues. The V end was cut by 3 bases, the J end by 6 bases, with 12 bases between. CDR3 sequence (DNA): TGCAGTGCTAGTCGAGGAGCCAGCAATGAGCAGTTCTTC. Protein sequence: CSASRGASNEQFF.

In the case of this clone: Other DNA sequences of this sample code for an identical CDR3. This chain connects TRBV25-1 to TRBJ1-5; D unclear. Trimming shortened V by 3 bases and J by 1 base, and 7 bases separated the two germline ends. Germline V CDR1 and CDR2: MGHDK, SYGVNS. This CDR3 region has 14 residues. Here the CDR3 reads CASSEGGSNQPQHF. In DNA form, the CDR3 reads TGTGCCAGCAGTGAGGGAGGAAGCAATCAGCCCCAGCATTTT. Full variable domain (remainder filled in from reference TRBV25-1 and TRBJ1-5): EADIYQTPRYLVIGTGKKITLECSQTMGHDKMYWYQQDPGMELHLIHYSYGVNSTEKGDLSSESTVSRIRTEHFPLTLESARPSHTSQYLCASSEGGSNQPQHFGDGTRLSIL.

This clone was seen just once. This chain connects TRBV6-1 to TRBJ1-1, with TRBD1 identical over 7 bases. The CDR3 loop spans 14 amino acids. The V gene end was trimmed by 1 base and the J gene end by 5 bases; junction bases not matched to a gene: 4. From germline, CDR1 is MNHNS and CDR2 SASEGT. The CDR3 coding sequence is TGTGCCAGCAGTGAAGGGACAGGCTCTACTGAAGCTTTCTTT. This codes for CASSEGTGSTEAFF.

This chain links TRBV5-1 with TRBJ2-7; D remains ambiguous. Germline CDR1 and CDR2: SGHRS and YFSETQ. The length of the CDR3 is 12 residues. Trimming removed 4 bases at V and 2 bases at J, with 7 bases between. The CDR3 here is CASSETPYEQYF. CDR3 nucleotides: TGCGCCAGCAGCGAGACACCCTACGAGCAGTACTTC.

The chain has TRBV23-1 and TRBJ1-1; D remains ambiguous. TRBV23-1 is noted as an ORF with a role that remains uncertain. V lost 7 bases and J 11 bases, leaving 17 bases between the germline ends. This CDR3 is 12 amino acids long. Here the CDR3 DNA reads TGCGCCAGCACCCCACGGAGGGCGGGGGCTTTCTTT. Translating gives CASTPRRAGAFF.